One and the same sample provided the 30 T cell receptor beta chains below, sequenced in a study of cytomegalovirus exposure and HLA in healthy donors. Primers for the PCR totalled 60 Vbeta and 13 Jbeta. The protocol was immunoSEQ multiplex PCR, while the TCRdb copy is restricted to in-frame clones and leaves out a portion. This repertoire shows 150,000 to 200,000 clones, roughly 80% found once; its top ten account for roughly 1.3%. The material sequenced was PBMCs. Receptors were obtained from a man aged 30 to 45 in good health and CMV-seronegative.

The V and J genes are TRBV7-9 and TRBJ2-1, with D uncertain. V shed 1 base and J shed 6 bases, with 10 bases lying between them. CDR3 size: 14 residues. Per germline, CDR1 SEHNR and CDR2 FQNEAQ (reference sequence). CDR3 sequence: CASSLVFRLNEQFF. The DNA for the CDR3 is TGTGCCAGCAGCTTAGTGTTCCGTCTCAATGAGCAGTTCTTC.

This clone has just one count. The chain has TRBV6-5 and TRBJ2-1, with 9 bases identical to TRBD1. V shed 2 bases and J 6 bases; nucleotides not matched to a gene: 2. This CDR3 has 14 residues. The germline V gene has CDR1 MNHEY and CDR2 SVGAGI. CDR3 sequence (DNA): TGTGCCAGCAGTTACGCGGACAGGGGCAATGAGCAGTTCTTC. As protein: CASSYADRGNEQFF.

This clone was detected a few times. This sequence joins TRBV29-1 and TRBJ2-3, with a weak D call TRBD2 (7 bases). Germline V gene sequence: CDR1 SQVTM, CDR2 ANQGSEA. The V end lost 6 bases, the J end lost 5 bases, and 18 bases lay between the germline ends. The CDR3 sequence is 14 residues long. Here the CDR3 DNA reads TGCAGCGTGGGGGGGCTAGCGGTGGGAGATACGCAGTATTTT. Protein product: CSVGGLAVGDTQYF.

This clone occurred a few times. The chain couples TRBV6-6 to TRBJ1-1, with D tentatively TRBD1 (5 bases). Germline values: CDR1 MNHNY, CDR2 SVGAGI (reference sequence). This CDR3 spans 14 amino acids. Trimming pared 2 bases from V and 3 bases from J, leaving 10 bases between. The CDR3 nucleotides read TGTGCCAGCAGTTACCAGGGTGCTGACACTGAAGCTTTCTTT. Its translation is CASSYQGADTEAFF.

This clone was detected once. This chain connects TRBV5-1 to TRBJ1-5; TRBD1 agrees at 9 bases. With V trimmed by 3 bases and J by 6 bases, 4 bases remained unmatched. This CDR3 is 14 amino acids long. The V gene's germline CDR1 is SGHRS and CDR2 YFSETQ. CDR3 amino acids: CASSSGQGSQPQHF. In DNA form, the CDR3 reads TGCGCCAGCAGCTCGGGACAGGGTAGTCAGCCCCAGCATTTT.

The CDR3 reads CASSPAKLYEQYF. The CDR3 DNA sequence: TGTGCCAGTAGTCCCGCTAAGCTCTACGAGCAGTACTTC. J is TRBJ2-7 and V is TRBV19; no clear D. This CDR3 has 13 residues. V lost 5 bases and J lost 3, with 11 bases in between. CDR1 and CDR2 (germline): LNHDA, SQIVND (reference sequence).

There are a few counts of this clone. V is TRBV19 and J is TRBJ2-4; tentatively, D is TRBD1 (5 bases). The CDR3 contains 17 residues. CDR1 and CDR2 (germline): LNHDA, SQIVND (reference sequence). V lost 3 bases, J lost 0 bases, and 15 bases lay in between. CDR3 sequence reads: CASSITGESLAKNIQYF. The CDR3 DNA sequence: TGTGCCAGTAGTATTACAGGAGAATCCTTAGCCAAAAACATTCAGTACTTC.

The chain combines TRBV5-4 with TRBJ1-1; maybe TRBD1 (6 bases). CDR1 and CDR2 from the germline V gene are SGHNT and YYREEE (reference sequence). The CDR3 is 14 amino acids. V was clipped by 3 bases and J by 8 bases, with 17 bases between them. CDR3 sequence: CASSYLNGQGEAFF. The CDR3 DNA reads as TGTGCCAGCAGCTACCTAAATGGCCAGGGGGAAGCTTTCTTT.

This clone has more than one count but fewer than ten. V is TRBV7-9 and J is TRBJ1-4, with 7 bases that match TRBD1. CDR3 length: 15 residues. After removal of 6 bases from V and 5 bases from J, the junction contained 9 bases not matched to a gene. Germline V CDR1 and CDR2: SEHNR, FQNEAQ (reference sequence). The CDR3 loop is CASSTSAGGNEKLFF. CDR3 in DNA: TGTGCCAGCAGTACATCGGCAGGGGGGAATGAAAAACTGTTTTTT.

The chain recombines TRBV6-5 with TRBJ1-4; D may be TRBD1 (5 bases). CDR1 is MNHEY and CDR2 is SVGAGI in the germline V gene. V lost 6 bases to trimming and J lost 0 bases, with 11 bases between them. The length of the CDR3 is 15 residues. CDR3: CASRRGPATNEKLFF. As DNA, the CDR3 is TGTGCCAGCAGGCGGGGCCCGGCAACTAATGAAAAACTGTTTTTT.

The sample holds a few counts of this clone. This chain links TRBV10-1 with TRBJ2-7; TRBD2 is a possible D gene (5 bases). The CDR3 contains 14 residues. V was cut by 5 bases and J by 6 bases, with 17 bases left in between. Germline V gene sequence: CDR1 WNHNN, CDR2 SYGVQD (reference sequence). CDR3 in amino acids: CASSPTLARGEQYF. The CDR3 DNA is TGCGCCAGCAGTCCGACCCTAGCTCGGGGCGAGCAGTACTTC.

Only a few counts were recorded for this clone. The rearrangement links TRBV28 to TRBJ2-1; 7 bases align to TRBD1. The CDR3 loop spans 15 amino acids. The germline V gene encodes CDR1 MDHEN and CDR2 SYDVKM. V was pared by 6 bases and J by 7 bases, with 12 bases of the junction left unmatched. This chain's CDR3 is CASRQRTGSLNEQFF. CDR3 nucleotide sequence: TGTGCCAGCAGGCAACGGACAGGTAGTTTGAATGAGCAGTTCTTC.

The V call is TRBV27, the J call TRBJ2-7; D may be TRBD1 (6 bases). V was cut by 8 bases and J by 5 bases, with 13 bases left in between. Per the germline V gene, CDR1 is MNHEY and CDR2 is SMNVEV (reference sequence). The CDR3 runs 12 residues. CDR3 in amino acids: CASPWGQDEQYF. CDR3 DNA sequence: TGTGCCAGCCCCTGGGGGCAAGACGAGCAGTACTTC.

In this sample, this clone turned up a few times. This rearrangement joins TRBV30 to TRBJ2-7, with D possibly TRBD1 on 5 matching bases. The CDR3 spans 13 residues. CDR1 GTSNPN and CDR2 SVGIG come from the germline V gene (reference sequence). Trimming left V 0 bases short and J 4 bases short, with 10 bases between. CDR3 in amino acids: CAWSVRVGYEQYF. CDR3 nucleotides: TGTGCCTGGAGTGTCAGGGTCGGGTACGAGCAGTACTTC.

This clone has a handful of counts. V gene TRBV30 combines with J gene TRBJ2-7, with a tentative D call TRBD1 (6 bases). Germline loops: CDR1 GTSNPN, CDR2 SVGIG (reference sequence). The V gene lost 2 bases and the J gene lost 0 bases, with 8 bases spanning the gap. The CDR3 loop spans 13 amino acids. The CDR3 here is CAWSIRGSYEQYF. CDR3 bases: TGTGCCTGGAGTATCAGGGGCTCCTACGAGCAGTACTTC.

This clone was detected a few times. The chain links TRBV4-1 to TRBJ2-3; a possible D gene is TRBD1 (6 bases). Germline values: CDR1 MGHRA, CDR2 YSYEKL. This CDR3 has 16 amino acids. Trimming stripped 6 bases from V and 2 bases from J, with 18 bases between. CDR3 loop: CASRKRGNLNTDTQYF. In DNA form, the CDR3 reads TGCGCCAGCAGGAAGAGGGGGAACCTAAACACAGATACGCAGTATTTT.

V usage is TRBV6-5 and J usage is TRBJ2-3, with D uncertain. The CDR3 covers 15 residues. The V gene lost 0 bases and the J gene lost 9 bases, with 16 bases spanning the gap. Germline V gene data show CDR1 as MNHEY and CDR2 as SVGAGI. The CDR3, as DNA: TGTGCCAGCAGTTACTCAATTCAGGTCTCCCACACGCAGTATTTT. Amino acid sequence: CASSYSIQVSHTQYF.

Of note for this clone: Compared with germline, one end of the junction differs, possibly owing to a read error. At the DNA level, this CDR3 is encoded by other sequences in the same sample as well. The rearrangement joins TRBV5-6 to TRBJ1-1, with 8 bases matching TRBD1. There are 14 residues in the CDR3. Germline V gives CDR1 SGHDT, CDR2 YYEEEE. The CDR3 DNA reads TGTGCCAGCAGCCTCCGGGACAGGAACACTGAAGCCTTCTTT. Translated: CASSLRDRNTEAFF.

This chain uses TRBV6-4 with TRBJ2-7; 8 positions agree with TRBD2. CDR1 and CDR2 (germline): MRHNA, SNTAGT. The CDR3 spans 16 residues. With V trimmed by 11 bases and J by 4 bases, 19 bases remained unmatched. CDR3 region: CAPPLAGGLYVYEQYF. CDR3 DNA: TGTGCCCCACCGTTGGCGGGGGGCTTGTATGTTTACGAGCAGTACTTC.

To note about this clone: The sample holds other DNA sequences that translate to the same CDR3. The rearrangement joins TRBV7-9 to TRBJ2-6, with D tentatively TRBD1 (5 bases). The germline V gene encodes CDR1 SEHNR and CDR2 FQNEAQ (reference sequence). V was clipped by 5 bases and J by 0 bases, with 11 bases between them. The CDR3 is 16 residues long. CDR3 DNA: TGTGCCAGCAGCGACCCGACAGCCTCTGGGGCCAACGTCCTGACTTTC. Its translation: CASSDPTASGANVLTF.

The rearrangement uses TRBV4-1 and TRBJ1-1; D is possibly TRBD1 (5 bases). This CDR3 is 13 amino acids long. The V and J ends lost 4 bases and 5 bases respectively, with 11 bases between them. Per germline, CDR1 MGHRA and CDR2 YSYEKL. The CDR3 DNA reads as TGCGCCAGCAGCCGGGGGGGATGGACTGAAGCTTTCTTT. It yields the protein CASSRGGWTEAFF.

V usage is TRBV5-1 and J usage is TRBJ2-6, with 7 bases fitting TRBD1. Germline trimming cut 0 bases from V and 0 bases from J; bases unmatched to any gene: 9. CDR3 length: 19 residues. Germline CDR1 is SGHRS and CDR2 is YFSETQ. In DNA, the CDR3 is TGCGCCAGCAGCTTGGAGGGGGACAGAGTTACCTCTGGGGCCAACGTCCTGACTTTC. Translated, it gives CASSLEGDRVTSGANVLTF.

The chain uses TRBV4-3 and TRBJ2-3; tentative D call: TRBD2 (5 bases). In germline, CDR1 is LGHNA, CDR2 YSLEER. This CDR3 spans 15 amino acids. The V and J ends lost 0 bases and 4 bases respectively, with 11 bases between them. As DNA, the CDR3 is TGCGCCAGCAGCCAAGAGGAGGAGATCGCAGATACGCAGTATTTT. The encoded protein is CASSQEEEIADTQYF.

This sequence joins TRBV18 and TRBJ2-5; a possible D gene is TRBD1 (6 bases). Trimming left V 3 bases short and J 1 base short, with 15 bases between. The CDR3 is 16 residues long. Germline assignment: CDR1 KGHSH and CDR2 LQKENI. The CDR3 is CASSPGMWDTQETQYF. The CDR3 DNA is TGTGCCAGCTCACCGGGTATGTGGGACACCCAAGAGACCCAGTACTTC.

This chain joins TRBV21-1 and TRBJ1-1; the table's D call, TRBD1, has no DNA check behind it. TRBV21-1 is a listed pseudogene. The CDR3 has 16 amino acids. As DNA, the CDR3 is TGTGCCAGCAGCACCCCGGACAGGGGGCGATATACTGAAGCTTTCTTT. This codes for CASSTPDRGRYTEAFF.

This clone was found a few times. The rearrangement uses TRBV5-1 and TRBJ1-1, with a tentative D call TRBD1 (5 bases). The germline V and J ends were trimmed by 1 base and 1 base, with 8 bases remaining between them. The CDR3 contains 14 residues. Per the germline V gene, CDR1 is SGHRS and CDR2 is YFSETQ. Here the CDR3 reads CASSLSTGNTEAFF. The CDR3 coding sequence is TGCGCCAGCAGCTTGTCAACAGGGAACACTGAAGCTTTCTTT.

This rearrangement joins TRBV5-1 to TRBJ1-4; possibly TRBD1 for D (6 bases). Trimming cost V 4 bases and J 2 bases, with 12 bases left between them. This CDR3 comprises 15 residues. CDR1 and CDR2 (germline): SGHRS, YFSETQ. CDR3 coding DNA: TGCGCCAGCAGCCCCGGTGGGGGCACTAATGAAAAACTGTTTTTT. This encodes CASSPGGGTNEKLFF.

The rearrangement uses TRBV13 and TRBJ2-1; 7 bases map to TRBD1. Germline V CDR1 and CDR2: PRHDT, FYEKMQ (reference sequence). V was pared by 5 bases and J by 6 bases, with 7 bases of the junction left unmatched. The CDR3 is made up of 14 amino acids. The CDR3 coding sequence is TGTGCCAGCAGCCACTCGGGACAGAGCAATGAGCAGTTCTTC. It translates to CASSHSGQSNEQFF.

This chain joins TRBV4-3 and TRBJ2-7, with 8 bases identical to TRBD2. Trimming cost V 0 bases and J 2 bases; bases outside gene matches: 3. CDR1 is LGHNA and CDR2 is YSLEER in the germline V gene. The CDR3 consists of 15 residues. CDR3 DNA: TGCGCCAGCAGCCAAGATACTAGCGGAGCCTACGAGCAGTACTTC. Translation gives CASSQDTSGAYEQYF.

The V gene is TRBV30, the J gene TRBJ1-4; no firm D call. CDR1 and CDR2 from the germline V gene are GTSNPN and SVGIG (reference sequence). This CDR3 is 15 amino acids long. Trimming took off 3 bases at V and 8 bases at J, with 19 bases between the two ends. The CDR3 loop reads CAWSLTPSGTEKLFF. In DNA form, the CDR3 reads TGTGCCTGGAGCCTAACCCCTTCAGGCACCGAAAAACTGTTTTTT.